Listed below are T cell receptor beta chains from one sample, sequenced in a study of regulatory T cells in long-lasting Graves disease. TCRdb processed the multiplex PCR reads anew with MiXCR; each CDR3 protein has one entry. The sample carries 380,000 or so distinct CDR3 sequences, around 16% recorded once. The same data also went into a second study, on T cells in Graves' hyperthyroidism and ophthalmopathy.

The sequencing here drew on peripheral blood mononuclear cells (PBMCs), taken at new diagnosis, from a patient treated with antithyroid drugs. Receptor source: a woman between 18 and 29 years old with Graves disease. Each CDR3 is given with its conserved first and last residue. The D gene is left open where the match is weak. Size is stated for part of the rows, as once, few or many counts, or as a class when the clone is expanded.

CDR3 protein: CGWGGGTSGNTIYF; CDR3 DNA: TGTGGGTGGGGGGGTGGTACCTCTGGAAACACCATATATTTT; clone size: NA; J gene: TRBJ1-3; D gene: NA; V gene: TRBV30
CDR3 protein: CASSMTGREWEAFF; CDR3 DNA: TGTGCCAGTAGTATGACAGGGAGGGAATGGGAAGCTTTCTTT; clone size: NA; J gene: TRBJ1-1; D gene: TRBD1; V gene: TRBV19
CDR3 protein: CASSPLPGNTEAFF; CDR3 DNA: TGTGCCAGCAGTCCCCTTCCGGGGAACACTGAAGCTTTCTTT; clone size: many; J gene: TRBJ1-1; D gene: NA; V gene: TRBV6-1
CDR3 protein: CASSLSIRTDTQYF; CDR3 DNA: TGTGCCAGCAGTTTATCGATCCGCACAGATACGCAGTATTTT; clone size: few; J gene: TRBJ2-3; D gene: NA; V gene: TRBV27
CDR3 protein: CASSLTMGQGAFGYTF; CDR3 DNA: TGCGCCAGCAGCCTTACTATGGGACAGGGGGCATTTGGCTACACCTTC; clone size: few; J gene: TRBJ1-2; D gene: TRBD1; V gene: TRBV4-1
CDR3 protein: CSASIRQGRTGELFF; CDR3 DNA: TGCAGTGCTAGTATCCGGCAAGGGCGCACCGGGGAGCTGTTTTTT; clone size: NA; J gene: TRBJ2-2; D gene: NA; V gene: TRBV20-1
CDR3 protein: CASSIAVVGELFF; CDR3 DNA: TGTGCCAGTAGTATAGCAGTGGTCGGGGAGCTGTTTTTT; clone size: few; J gene: TRBJ2-2; D gene: NA; V gene: TRBV19
CDR3 protein: CSARTRGTDTQYF; CDR3 DNA: TGCAGTGCTAGGACACGGGGCACAGATACGCAGTATTTT; clone size: many; J gene: TRBJ2-3; D gene: NA; V gene: TRBV20-1
CDR3 protein: CATSRAGTDTQYF; CDR3 DNA: TGTGCCACCAGCCGAGCCGGGACAGATACGCAGTATTTT; clone size: many; J gene: TRBJ2-3; D gene: NA; V gene: TRBV15
CDR3 protein: CSVRGVAGITDTQYF; CDR3 DNA: TGCAGCGTGAGGGGGGTGGCGGGAATCACAGATACGCAGTATTTT; clone size: few; J gene: TRBJ2-3; D gene: NA; V gene: TRBV20-1
CDR3 protein: CATSGGGRGNPLQKFF; CDR3 DNA: TGTGCCACCAGTGGGGGAGGCCGGGGTAACCCGCTTCAGAAGTTCTTC; clone size: NA; J gene: TRBJ2-1; D gene: NA; V gene: TRBV24-1
CDR3 protein: CASSLTPNTEAFF; CDR3 DNA: TGCGCCAGCAGCTTGACTCCAAACACTGAAGCTTTCTTT; clone size: many; J gene: TRBJ1-1; D gene: NA; V gene: TRBV5-1
CDR3 protein: CASRGQVIYGYTF; CDR3 DNA: TGTGCCAGCAGAGGACAGGTCATCTATGGCTACACCTTC; clone size: few; J gene: TRBJ1-2; D gene: TRBD1; V gene: TRBV6-1
CDR3 protein: CASSYGADRPQHF; CDR3 DNA: TGTGCCAGTAGTTATGGGGCCGATCGTCCCCAGCATTTT; clone size: NA; J gene: TRBJ1-5; D gene: NA; V gene: TRBV19
CDR3 protein: CASSLRAGINQAFF; CDR3 DNA: TGTGCCAGCAGCTTGAGGGCAGGGATAAATCAAGCTTTCTTT; clone size: NA; J gene: TRBJ1-1; D gene: NA; V gene: TRBV5-5
CDR3 protein: CSVASWQETQYF; CDR3 DNA: TGCAGCGTAGCCTCCTGGCAAGAGACCCAGTACTTC; clone size: few; J gene: TRBJ2-5; D gene: NA; V gene: TRBV29-1
CDR3 protein: CASTSTGFDVFYGYTF; CDR3 DNA: TGTGCCAGCACCTCGACAGGGTTTGATGTGTTCTATGGCTACACCTTC; clone size: few; J gene: TRBJ1-2; D gene: TRBD1; V gene: TRBV12-3/TRBV12-4
CDR3 protein: CSVESVQGSSYNEQFF; CDR3 DNA: TGCAGCGTTGAGTCGGTACAGGGAAGCTCCTACAATGAGCAGTTCTTC; clone size: many; J gene: TRBJ2-1; D gene: NA; V gene: TRBV29-1
CDR3 protein: CNARRTGGTEAFF; CDR3 DNA: TGCAATGCTAGAAGGACAGGGGGCACTGAAGCTTTCTTT; clone size: NA; J gene: TRBJ1-1; D gene: TRBD1; V gene: TRBV20-1
CDR3 protein: CASSPGEVVGEQYF; CDR3 DNA: TGCGCCAGCAGCCCGGGGGAGGTTGTGGGCGAGCAGTACTTC; clone size: few; J gene: TRBJ2-7; D gene: NA; V gene: TRBV5-1
CDR3 protein: CASSLLVRTYEQYF; CDR3 DNA: TGTGCCAGCAGTTTATTGGTCAGGACCTACGAGCAGTACTTC; clone size: many; J gene: TRBJ2-7; D gene: NA; V gene: TRBV28
CDR3 protein: CATSRDWGANYGYTF; CDR3 DNA: TGTGCCACCAGCAGAGACTGGGGAGCTAACTATGGCTACACCTTC; clone size: NA; J gene: TRBJ1-2; D gene: NA; V gene: TRBV15
CDR3 protein: CSVEDRSSGYEQYF; CDR3 DNA: TGCAGCGTTGAAGATCGTTCTAGCGGCTACGAGCAGTACTTC; clone size: many; J gene: TRBJ2-7; D gene: TRBD2; V gene: TRBV29-1
CDR3 protein: CASSQGIYGYTF; CDR3 DNA: TGTGCCAGCAGCCAAGGCATCTATGGCTACACCTTC; clone size: many; J gene: TRBJ1-2; D gene: NA; V gene: TRBV3-1
CDR3 protein: CASSLTGGAQNEQFF; CDR3 DNA: TGTGCCAGCAGCTTAACGGGGGGGGCCCAAAATGAGCAGTTCTTC; clone size: many; J gene: TRBJ2-1; D gene: TRBD2; V gene: TRBV11-2
CDR3 protein: CAISDSSRDKNIQYF; CDR3 DNA: TGTGCCATCAGTGACTCCTCAAGAGACAAAAACATTCAGTACTTC; clone size: NA; J gene: TRBJ2-4; D gene: NA; V gene: TRBV10-3